A single sample is the source of the 5 T cell receptor beta chains below, sequenced in a study of OX40 agonist ivuxolimab in advanced cancers. Method: immunoSEQ multiplex PCR; TCRdb's copy keeps in-frame clones and lacks some. The sample contains about 70,000 clones, approximately 78% of which appear only once. Source: CD4+ or CD8+ T cells sorted from blood, taken in a trial of the OX40 agonist ivuxolimab. The receptor set was obtained from an adult with an advanced solid tumor such as melanoma, head and neck, liver or kidney cancer.

The chain employs TRBV2 and TRBJ1-3; D is ambiguous. Germline V lookup: CDR1 SNHLY, CDR2 FYNNEI. The CDR3 is 14 amino acids. Trimming took 2 bases from V and 3 from J, leaving 8 bases between them. The CDR3 bases are TGTGCCAGCAGTGAACGAGGATATGGAAACACCATATATTTT. It is translated as CASSERGYGNTIYF.

The chain has TRBV14 and TRBJ2-4; a weak D match, TRBD2 (7 bases). The germline gives CDR1 SGHDN, CDR2 FVKESK. V lost 0 bases to trimming and J lost 2 bases, with 11 bases between them. The CDR3 has 16 amino acids. The CDR3 DNA sequence: TGTGCCAGCAGCCAAGATTGGGGGGGCACCAAAAACATTCAGTACTTC. Protein sequence: CASSQDWGGTKNIQYF.

This clone showed up just a few times. This sequence joins TRBV19 and TRBJ1-2; D is uncertain. The V gene's germline CDR1 is LNHDA and CDR2 SQIVND (reference sequence). Deletions cut 5 bases from V and 4 bases from J, with 8 bases between. This CDR3 has 12 residues. CDR3: CASSVPSYGYTF. CDR3 nucleotide sequence: TGTGCCAGTAGTGTTCCGAGCTATGGCTACACCTTC.

The chain employs TRBV9 and TRBJ2-1; D is unclear. V was pared by 7 bases and J by 2 bases, with 13 bases between. From germline, CDR1 is SGDLS and CDR2 YYNGEE. CDR3 length: 14 amino acids. The CDR3 nucleotides are TGTGCCAGCCGACCCTTCACAACCTACAATGAGCAGTTCTTC. This codes for CASRPFTTYNEQFF.

The chain links TRBV2 to TRBJ1-2; 8 positions match TRBD1. CDR3 length: 14 amino acids. V shed 6 bases, J shed 5 bases, and the junction held 8 bases outside the gene matches. CDR1 is SNHLY and CDR2 is FYNNEI in the germline V gene. CDR3 bases: TGTGCCAGCAGCGATCCGGGACAGGTTTATGGCTACACCTTC. Translated, it gives CASSDPGQVYGYTF.